These T cell receptor beta chains were read from a single sample in a study of T cells in Graves' hyperthyroidism and ophthalmopathy. TCRdb fed the multiplex PCR reads into MiXCR, producing one record per CDR3 protein. The data hold hundreds of thousands of distinct CDR3 sequences, with over 11% observed a single time. The sequencing sample was made of blood. The receptor set was obtained from a woman in her 30s with Graves' hyperthyroidism. Each CDR3 is given with its conserved first and last residue. D genes are given only for firm matches. Some rows mark clone size as missing; the rest say once, few, many or name a class of expanded clone.

V gene: TRBV20-1; D gene: TRBD1; clone size: few; J gene: TRBJ2-7; CDR3 DNA: TGCAGTGCTAGAGACTCCGGGACAGGTAACGAGCAGTACTTC; CDR3 protein: CSARDSGTGNEQYF
V gene: TRBV5-1; D gene: TRBD1; clone size: -; J gene: TRBJ2-2; CDR3 DNA: TGCGCCAGCAGCCAGGGGGCTGAGGGCGGGGAGCTGTTTTTT; CDR3 protein: CASSQGAEGGELFF
V gene: TRBV30; D gene: -; clone size: -; J gene: TRBJ2-5; CDR3 DNA: TGTGCCTGGAGTACTAGGAGACAAGAGACCCAGTACTTC; CDR3 protein: CAWSTRRQETQYF
V gene: TRBV5-4; D gene: -; clone size: -; J gene: TRBJ2-2; CDR3 DNA: TGTGCCAGCAGCTTGGACGGGGCTACGAACACCGGGGAGCTGTTTTTT; CDR3 protein: CASSLDGATNTGELFF
V gene: TRBV11-3; D gene: -; clone size: many; J gene: TRBJ2-1; CDR3 DNA: TGTGCCAGCAGCCCGACGCCCCACAATGAGCAGTTCTTC; CDR3 protein: CASSPTPHNEQFF
V gene: TRBV11-1; D gene: TRBD2; clone size: many; J gene: TRBJ2-1; CDR3 DNA: TGTGCCAGCAGCTTGTTTCGCGGGAGTAGGAATGAGCAGTTCTTC; CDR3 protein: CASSLFRGSRNEQFF
V gene: TRBV2; D gene: TRBD1; clone size: many; J gene: TRBJ1-3; CDR3 DNA: TGTGCCAGCCGGGACAGGGGGCTTGAAAACACCATATATTTT; CDR3 protein: CASRDRGLENTIYF
V gene: TRBV29-1; D gene: TRBD2; clone size: many; J gene: TRBJ2-1; CDR3 DNA: TGCAGCGTTAGGGGCGGGAGTTACAATGAGCAGTTCTTC; CDR3 protein: CSVRGGSYNEQFF
V gene: TRBV5-6; D gene: TRBD2; clone size: -; J gene: TRBJ2-5; CDR3 DNA: TGTGCCAGCAGCTTCCCGCTAGCGGGAGCATCAGAGACCCAGTACTTC; CDR3 protein: CASSFPLAGASETQYF
V gene: TRBV11-2; D gene: TRBD1; clone size: many; J gene: TRBJ2-7; CDR3 DNA: TGTGCCAGCAGCTTATCGGGACAGCCCTACGAGCAGTACTTC; CDR3 protein: CASSLSGQPYEQYF
V gene: TRBV2; D gene: -; clone size: many; J gene: TRBJ2-6; CDR3 DNA: TGTGCCAGCAGTGGAGGGTTCTCTGGGGCCAACGTCCTGACTTTC; CDR3 protein: CASSGGFSGANVLTF
V gene: TRBV2; D gene: -; clone size: many; J gene: TRBJ1-4; CDR3 DNA: TGTGCCAGCAGTACACCCCAGGGGAGGGAAAAACTGTTTTTT; CDR3 protein: CASSTPQGREKLFF
V gene: TRBV6-2/TRBV6-3; D gene: -; clone size: -; J gene: TRBJ1-3; CDR3 DNA: TGTGCCAGCAGTCTATTTCCGACGGGTAGCAACACCATATATTTT; CDR3 protein: CASSLFPTGSNTIYF
V gene: TRBV12-3/TRBV12-4; D gene: TRBD2; clone size: many; J gene: TRBJ2-7; CDR3 DNA: TGTGCCAGCAGCCCGGGACTAGCGGTGAATCGCTACGAGCAGTACTTC; CDR3 protein: CASSPGLAVNRYEQYF
V gene: TRBV28; D gene: -; clone size: -; J gene: TRBJ1-2; CDR3 DNA: TGTGCCAGCAGTATCCCCGGGGCCGGGTATGGCTACACCTTC; CDR3 protein: CASSIPGAGYGYTF
V gene: TRBV19; D gene: TRBD2; clone size: -; J gene: TRBJ2-3; CDR3 DNA: TGTGCCAGTAGCCCGGGACTAGCGGGCACAGATACGCAGTATTTT; CDR3 protein: CASSPGLAGTDTQYF
V gene: TRBV2; D gene: TRBD2; clone size: few; J gene: TRBJ2-4; CDR3 DNA: TGTGCCAGTCGGGGGGACATTCAGTACTTC; CDR3 protein: CASRGDIQYF
V gene: TRBV5-4; D gene: -; clone size: -; J gene: TRBJ2-2; CDR3 DNA: TGTGCCAGCAGCTTGTCGGGAGCGAACACCCGGGAGCTGTTTTTT; CDR3 protein: CASSLSGANTRELFF
V gene: TRBV19; D gene: -; clone size: many; J gene: TRBJ1-5; CDR3 DNA: TGTGCCAGTAGTCCCCGGCCCAACTCCGGGACACCGAATCAGCCCCAGCATTTT; CDR3 protein: CASSPRPNSGTPNQPQHF
V gene: TRBV12-3/TRBV12-4; D gene: TRBD1; clone size: many; J gene: TRBJ2-3; CDR3 DNA: TGTGCCAGCAGTTTATTTCTCCGGACAGGGTCCACAGATACGCAGTATTTT; CDR3 protein: CASSLFLRTGSTDTQYF
V gene: TRBV6-6; D gene: -; clone size: many; J gene: TRBJ2-5; CDR3 DNA: TGTGCCAGCAGTTACCGGCCAGGGAGGGAGACCCAGTACTTC; CDR3 protein: CASSYRPGRETQYF
V gene: TRBV20-1; D gene: -; clone size: -; J gene: TRBJ2-1; CDR3 DNA: TGCAGTGGGGGCCTATTCGTGAATGAGCAGTTCTTC; CDR3 protein: CSGGLFVNEQFF
V gene: TRBV6-1; D gene: TRBD1; clone size: many; J gene: TRBJ2-1; CDR3 DNA: TGTGCCAGCTTTCCCGGGACAGGGGCCTACAATGAGCAGTTCTTC; CDR3 protein: CASFPGTGAYNEQFF
V gene: TRBV7-9; D gene: -; clone size: -; J gene: TRBJ1-1; CDR3 DNA: TGTGCCAGCAGCTTACATCCTAGGGACGCTGAAGCTTTCTTT; CDR3 protein: CASSLHPRDAEAFF
V gene: TRBV28; D gene: -; clone size: many; J gene: TRBJ2-3; CDR3 DNA: TGTGCCAGCAGGGGGGGTTCTAGCACAGATACGCAGTATTTT; CDR3 protein: CASRGGSSTDTQYF
V gene: TRBV29-1; D gene: -; clone size: many; J gene: TRBJ1-2; CDR3 DNA: TGCAGCGTTGAAACACAGGAGCTCTATGGCTACACCTTC; CDR3 protein: CSVETQELYGYTF
V gene: TRBV14; D gene: -; clone size: few; J gene: TRBJ2-7; CDR3 DNA: TGTGCCAGCAGTCAGTACAGGGCCTACGAGCAGTACTTC; CDR3 protein: CASSQYRAYEQYF
V gene: TRBV11-2; D gene: -; clone size: -; J gene: TRBJ2-3; CDR3 DNA: TGTGCCAGCAGCTTTATGCAGAATACGCAGTATTTT; CDR3 protein: CASSFMQNTQYF
V gene: TRBV12-3/TRBV12-4; D gene: -; clone size: many; J gene: TRBJ2-6; CDR3 DNA: TGTGCCAGCAGCCCGATATTCTCTGGGGCCAACGTCCTGACTTTC; CDR3 protein: CASSPIFSGANVLTF
V gene: TRBV12-3/TRBV12-4; D gene: TRBD2; clone size: many; J gene: TRBJ2-1; CDR3 DNA: TGTGCCAGCAGCTCCCGAAATAACCCGGGACTAGCGGCCTACAATGAGCAGTTCTTC; CDR3 protein: CASSSRNNPGLAAYNEQFF
V gene: TRBV7-2; D gene: -; clone size: many; J gene: TRBJ2-7; CDR3 DNA: TGTGCCAGCAGCTTAACCCGAGTGCGAACCTACGAGCAGTACTTC; CDR3 protein: CASSLTRVRTYEQYF
V gene: TRBV6-2/TRBV6-3; D gene: -; clone size: many; J gene: TRBJ2-7; CDR3 DNA: TGTGCCAGCGGGGAAATTCGGGGCGAGCAGTACTTC; CDR3 protein: CASGEIRGEQYF